The 10 T cell receptor beta chains listed next were all sequenced from one sample in a study of early T cells in non-severe SARS-CoV-2 infection. MiXCR, run by TCRdb on the 5' RACE reads, gives a single entry per CDR3 protein. Of about 61,000 distinct CDR3 sequences in the sample, under 14% were seen once. The sequencing sample was made of whole blood. These receptors were obtained from an adult who was a healthcare worker with PCR-confirmed SARS-CoV-2 infection or an uninfected control (not recorded which).

This clonotype was recorded many times. This rearrangement joins TRBV7-2 to TRBJ2-3; 12 nucleotides agree with TRBD2. The length of the CDR3 is 17 residues. Unmatched junction bases numbered 8, after V lost 3 bases and J lost 4 bases. CDR1 and CDR2 (germline): SGHTA, FQGNSA. The CDR3 sequence: CASSLSGLAGTPDTQYF. The DNA for the CDR3 is TGTGCCAGCAGCTTGTCAGGACTAGCGGGAACCCCAGATACGCAGTATTTT.

This clonotype was found a few times. The gene calls are TRBV29-1 and TRBJ2-3; TRBD2 might be the D (5 bases). The CDR3 sequence is 14 residues long. V was clipped by 2 bases and J by 1 base, with 10 bases between them. Germline loops: CDR1 SQVTM, CDR2 ANQGSEA. As DNA, the CDR3 is TGCAGCGTTGAACTGGGAGACCGCACAGATACGCAGTATTTT. This translates into CSVELGDRTDTQYF.

This chain joins TRBV29-1 and TRBJ2-7; 10 positions match TRBD1. V gave up 7 bases and J gave up 6 bases; unmatched junction bases: 6. Germline CDR1 SQVTM, CDR2 ANQGSEA. The CDR3 has 12 residues. CDR3: CSGGTGESEQYF. CDR3 nucleotide sequence: TGCAGCGGCGGGACAGGGGAGTCCGAGCAGTACTTC.

The table lists this clonotype with many counts. V usage is TRBV6-2 or TRBV6-3 and J usage is TRBJ2-3; 8 bases match TRBD2. V lost 6 bases and J lost 9; bases outside the gene matches: 5. Germline assignment: CDR1 MNHEY and CDR2 SVGEGT. There are 12 residues in the CDR3. CDR3 nucleotides: TGTGCCAGCAGGGCGGGGGGTCGAACGCAGTATTTT. Its translation: CASRAGGRTQYF.

This clonotype was counted at least ten times. CDR3 protein: CASSLVPESGYEQYF. In DNA form, the CDR3 reads TGCGCCAGCAGCTTGGTTCCGGAGTCCGGCTACGAGCAGTACTTC. V is TRBV5-1 and J is TRBJ2-7; D is uncertain. CDR1 is SGHRS and CDR2 is YFSETQ in the germline V gene. V lost 0 bases to trimming and J lost 3 bases, with 13 bases between them. The CDR3 length is 15 residues.

This chain connects TRBV18 to TRBJ2-1, with no clear D. V dropped 0 bases and J dropped 3 bases, with 9 bases sitting between them. The CDR3 has 15 residues. Germline CDR1 reads KGHSH; CDR2 reads LQKENI. The chain's CDR3 is CASSPPSRRYNEQFF. CDR3 coding DNA: TGTGCCAGCTCACCACCGTCCAGACGCTACAATGAGCAGTTCTTC.

This clonotype was counted many times. This chain joins TRBV7-2 and TRBJ2-5; the D is unclear. V was cut by 2 bases and J by 0 bases, with 7 bases left in between. The germline V gene encodes CDR1 SGHTA and CDR2 FQGNSA. The CDR3 extends over 14 amino acids. CDR3 loop: CASSLRPYQETQYF. The CDR3 DNA is TGTGCCAGCAGCTTAAGGCCTTACCAAGAGACCCAGTACTTC.

This clonotype was seen more than once but under ten times. J is TRBJ1-5 and V is TRBV10-2, with TRBD1 matching over 10 bases. Unmatched junction bases numbered 16, after V lost 8 bases and J lost 0 bases. The CDR3 runs 19 residues. Germline-derived CDR1 and CDR2 are WSHSY and SAAADI. The CDR3 bases are TGCGCCAGCCGGGCCCGGGACAGGGGTCCAATAGATAGCAATCAGCCCCAGCATTTT. Protein: CASRARDRGPIDSNQPQHF.

This clonotype has more than one count but fewer than ten. J is TRBJ2-2 and V is TRBV4-1; D unresolved. CDR3 size: 14 residues. V lost 0 bases, J lost 4 bases, and 6 bases lay in between. Germline CDR1 is MGHRA and CDR2 is YSYEKL. The chain's CDR3 is CASSQDGVTGELFF. In DNA, the CDR3 is TGCGCCAGCAGCCAAGATGGGGTCACCGGGGAGCTGTTTTTT.

This clonotype was observed many times. The rearrangement uses TRBV6-2 or TRBV6-3 and TRBJ1-5; 10 positions agree with TRBD1. The CDR3 sequence is 15 residues long. With 8 bases clipped from V and 2 bases from J, the junction kept 6 bases outside the gene matches. Germline CDR1 and CDR2: MNHEY and SVGEGT. The CDR3 DNA is TGTGCCAGCGACAGGGGGCGAAGAGGCAATCAGCCCCAGCATTTT. Protein product: CASDRGRRGNQPQHF.